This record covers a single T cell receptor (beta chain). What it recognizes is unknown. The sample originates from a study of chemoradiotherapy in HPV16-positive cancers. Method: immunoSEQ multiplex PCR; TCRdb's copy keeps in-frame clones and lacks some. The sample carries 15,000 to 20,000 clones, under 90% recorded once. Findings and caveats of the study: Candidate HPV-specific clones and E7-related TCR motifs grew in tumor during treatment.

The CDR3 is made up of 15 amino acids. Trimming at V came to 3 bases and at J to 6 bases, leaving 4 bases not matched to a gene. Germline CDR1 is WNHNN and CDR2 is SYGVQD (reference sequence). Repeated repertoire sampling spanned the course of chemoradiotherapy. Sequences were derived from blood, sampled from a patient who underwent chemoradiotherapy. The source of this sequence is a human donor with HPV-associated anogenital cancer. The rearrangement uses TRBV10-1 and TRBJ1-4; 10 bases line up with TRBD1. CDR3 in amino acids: CASSDGGTGDEKLFF. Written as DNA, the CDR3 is TGCGCCAGCAGTGATGGGGGGACAGGGGATGAAAAACTGTTTTTT.